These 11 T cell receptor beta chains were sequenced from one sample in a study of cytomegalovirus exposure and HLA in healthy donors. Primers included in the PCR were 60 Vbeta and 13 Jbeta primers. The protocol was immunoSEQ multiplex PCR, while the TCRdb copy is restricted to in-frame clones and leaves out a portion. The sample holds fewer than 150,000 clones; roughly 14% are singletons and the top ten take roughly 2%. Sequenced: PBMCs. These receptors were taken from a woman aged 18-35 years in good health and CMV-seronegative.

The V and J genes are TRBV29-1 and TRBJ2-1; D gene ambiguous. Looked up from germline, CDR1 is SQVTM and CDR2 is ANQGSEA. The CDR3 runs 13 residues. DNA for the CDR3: TGCAGTAACTGGGCCAGTTTTAACAATGAGCAGTTCTTC. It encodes CSNWASFNNEQFF.

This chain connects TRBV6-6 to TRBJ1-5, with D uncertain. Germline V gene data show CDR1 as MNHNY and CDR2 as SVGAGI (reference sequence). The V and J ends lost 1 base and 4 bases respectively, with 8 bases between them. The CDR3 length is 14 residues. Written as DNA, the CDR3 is TGTGCCAGCAGTTACTTCGAAACTAATCAGCCCCAGCATTTT. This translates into CASSYFETNQPQHF.

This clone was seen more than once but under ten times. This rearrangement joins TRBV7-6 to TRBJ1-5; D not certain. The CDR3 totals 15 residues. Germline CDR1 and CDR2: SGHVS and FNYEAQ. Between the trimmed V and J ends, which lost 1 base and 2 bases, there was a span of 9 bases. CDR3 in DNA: TGTGCCAGCAGCTTAGGTTCTTTTGGCAATCAGCCCCAGCATTTT. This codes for CASSLGSFGNQPQHF.

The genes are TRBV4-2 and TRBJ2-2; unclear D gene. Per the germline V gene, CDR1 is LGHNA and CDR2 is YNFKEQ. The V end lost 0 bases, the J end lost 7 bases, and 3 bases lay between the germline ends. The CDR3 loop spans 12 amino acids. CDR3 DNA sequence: TGTGCCAGCAGCCAAGATAACGGGGAGCTGTTTTTT. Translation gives CASSQDNGELFF.

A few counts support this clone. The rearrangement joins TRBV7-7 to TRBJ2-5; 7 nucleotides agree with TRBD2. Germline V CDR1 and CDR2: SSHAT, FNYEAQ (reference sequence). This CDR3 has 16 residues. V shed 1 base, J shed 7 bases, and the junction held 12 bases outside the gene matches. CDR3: CASSLDQAGPSGTQYF. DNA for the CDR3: TGTGCCAGCAGCTTAGACCAAGCGGGGCCCTCAGGGACCCAGTACTTC.

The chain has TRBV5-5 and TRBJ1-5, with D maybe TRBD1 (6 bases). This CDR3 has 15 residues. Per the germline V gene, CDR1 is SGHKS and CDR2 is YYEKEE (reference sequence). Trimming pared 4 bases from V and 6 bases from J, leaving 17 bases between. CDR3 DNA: TGTGCCAGCAGCCAAGGGACACATCGGGGTCAGCCCCAGCATTTT. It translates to CASSQGTHRGQPQHF.

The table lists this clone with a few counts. The CDR3 DNA follows: TGTGCCAGTAGTCAACAGATGAACACTGAAGCTTTCTTT. This sequence encodes CASSQQMNTEAFF. This rearrangement joins TRBV19 to TRBJ1-1; D gene unclear. Germline CDR1 is LNHDA and CDR2 is SQIVND (reference sequence). This CDR3 has 13 residues. V dropped 5 bases and J dropped 0 bases, with 7 bases sitting between them.

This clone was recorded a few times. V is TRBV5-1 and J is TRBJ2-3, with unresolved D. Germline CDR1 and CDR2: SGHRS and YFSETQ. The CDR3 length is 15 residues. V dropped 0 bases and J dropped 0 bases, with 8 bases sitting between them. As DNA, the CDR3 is TGCGCCAGCAGCTTGGCCAGTCCTAGCACAGATACGCAGTATTTT. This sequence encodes CASSLASPSTDTQYF.

Here the CDR3 reads CASSLRQGVPEAFF. In DNA form, the CDR3 reads TGTGCCAGCAGCTTAAGACAGGGAGTCCCTGAAGCTTTCTTT. The genes are TRBV5-4 and TRBJ1-1; 7 nucleotides align to TRBD1. In germline, CDR1 is SGHNT, CDR2 YYREEE (reference sequence). J was trimmed by 6 bases and V by 2 bases; bases with no gene match: 7. The CDR3 totals 14 residues.

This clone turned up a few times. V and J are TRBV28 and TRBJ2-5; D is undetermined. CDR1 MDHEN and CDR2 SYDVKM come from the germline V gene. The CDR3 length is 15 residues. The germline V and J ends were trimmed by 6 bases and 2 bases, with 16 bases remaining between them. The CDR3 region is CASRSLGPVQETQYF. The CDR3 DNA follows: TGTGCCAGCAGATCTCTCGGTCCGGTGCAAGAGACCCAGTACTTC.

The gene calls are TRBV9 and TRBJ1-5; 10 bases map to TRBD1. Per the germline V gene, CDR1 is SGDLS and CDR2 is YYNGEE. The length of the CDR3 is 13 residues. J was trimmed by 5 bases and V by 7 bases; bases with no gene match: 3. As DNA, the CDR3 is TGTGCCAGCTCGGACAGGGGGGATCAGCCCCAGCATTTT. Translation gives CASSDRGDQPQHF. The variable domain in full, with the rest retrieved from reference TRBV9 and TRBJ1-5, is DSGVTQTPKHLITATGQRVTLRCSPRSGDLSVYWYQQSLDQGLQFLIQYYNGEERAKGNILERFSAQQFPDLHSELNLSSLELGDSALYFCASSDRGDQPQHFGDGTRLSIL.